Listed here is a single T cell receptor (beta chain). This sample includes further DNA sequences coding for the same CDR3. Those who donated, Caucasian adults without exception, all lived in Nashville, Tennessee. Some 30,000 T cell genomes, or about 190 ng DNA, went into the sorted-subset replicate PCRs. The assay was immunoSEQ multiplex PCR, and TCRdb's table has in-frame clones only and misses some. The data hold some 1,100,000 clones, with approximately 78% observed a single time. These data are taken from a study of shared clonotypes between healthy human individuals. The receptor was isolated from a man between 18 and 29 years old in good health. Some clones in this sample may be carry-over from other donors' samples. Sequencing input: memory CD4+ T cells from PBMCs. Subset noted: CD45RA-negative fraction.

The CDR3 sequence is CASSPGSYEQYF. CDR3 DNA: TGTGCCAGCAGCCCCGGGAGCTACGAGCAGTACTTC. V is TRBV7-9 and J is TRBJ2-5, with a tentative D call TRBD2 (6 bases). The DNA end is more similar to TRBJ2-7, so the J call may be wrong. The CDR3 consists of 12 residues. Germline assignment: CDR1 SEHNR and CDR2 FQNEAQ (reference sequence).